The clone carrying this TCR beta chain showed up just a few times. Its antigen is unidentified. The record originates from a study of post-analysis software for immune sequencing data. Germline CDR1 is KGHDR and CDR2 is SFDVKD. The CDR3 extends over 17 amino acids. V lost 6 bases and J lost 4, with 21 bases in between. General study points: Controls showed lower frequencies than patients for several TRBV segments, and TRBV5-6, TRBV5-1 and TRBV20-1 were among these.

Unique molecular identifiers had been added to the TCR beta cDNA libraries. Around 450,000 cDNA molecules were recovered from an input of 1 to 10 million T cells. MiXCR was run by TCRdb on the PCR reads, yielding one entry per CDR3 protein. Found here are roughly 400,000 distinct CDR3 sequences, approximately 37% of them singletons; the top ten hold 7.6%. Material for sequencing was blood. The chain recombines TRBV24-1 with TRBJ2-1; perhaps TRBD2 as D (5 bases). This clonotype was sampled from a girl aged 2-15 years with multiple sclerosis. CDR3: CATSNSKGSGYYNEQFF. The CDR3 nucleotides are TGTGCCACCAGTAACTCCAAAGGGAGCGGCTATTACAATGAGCAGTTCTTC.